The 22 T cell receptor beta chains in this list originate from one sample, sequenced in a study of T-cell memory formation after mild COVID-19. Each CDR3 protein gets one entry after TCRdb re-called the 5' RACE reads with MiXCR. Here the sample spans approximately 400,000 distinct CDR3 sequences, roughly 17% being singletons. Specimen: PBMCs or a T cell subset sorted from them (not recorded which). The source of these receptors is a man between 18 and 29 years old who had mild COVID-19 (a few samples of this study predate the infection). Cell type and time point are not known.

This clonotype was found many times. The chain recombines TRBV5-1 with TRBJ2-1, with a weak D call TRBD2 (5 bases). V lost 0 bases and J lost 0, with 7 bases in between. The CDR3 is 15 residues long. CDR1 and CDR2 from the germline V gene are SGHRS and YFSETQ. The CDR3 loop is CASSLGESSYNEQFF. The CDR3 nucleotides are TGCGCCAGCAGCTTGGGGGAGAGCTCCTACAATGAGCAGTTCTTC.

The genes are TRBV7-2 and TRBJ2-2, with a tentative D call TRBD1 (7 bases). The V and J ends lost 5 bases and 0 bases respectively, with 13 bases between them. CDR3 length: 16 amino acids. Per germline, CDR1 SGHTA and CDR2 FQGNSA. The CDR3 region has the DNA TGTGCCAGCAGCGTATGGAGGGGGCCGAACACCGGGGAGCTGTTTTTT. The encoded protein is CASSVWRGPNTGELFF.

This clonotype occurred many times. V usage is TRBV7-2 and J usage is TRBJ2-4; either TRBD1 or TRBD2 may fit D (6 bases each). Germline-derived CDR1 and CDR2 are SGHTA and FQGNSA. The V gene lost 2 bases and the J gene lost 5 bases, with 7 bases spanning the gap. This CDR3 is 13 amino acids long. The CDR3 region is CASSLRGENIQYF. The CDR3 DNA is TGTGCCAGCAGCTTAAGGGGGGAAAACATTCAGTACTTC.

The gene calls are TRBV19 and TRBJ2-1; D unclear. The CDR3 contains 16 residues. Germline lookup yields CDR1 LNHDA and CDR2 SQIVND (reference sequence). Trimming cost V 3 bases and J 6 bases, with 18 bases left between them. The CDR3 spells CASSITPIDMVNEQFF. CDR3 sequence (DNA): TGTGCCAGTAGTATTACACCCATCGACATGGTCAATGAGCAGTTCTTC.

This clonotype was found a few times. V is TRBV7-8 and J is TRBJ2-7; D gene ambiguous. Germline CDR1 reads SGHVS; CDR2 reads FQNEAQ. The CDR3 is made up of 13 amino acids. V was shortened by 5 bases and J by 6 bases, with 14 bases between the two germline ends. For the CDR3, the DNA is TGTGCCAGCAGCCCCACGCTCGTCGGCGAGCAGTACGTC. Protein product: CASSPTLVGEQYV.

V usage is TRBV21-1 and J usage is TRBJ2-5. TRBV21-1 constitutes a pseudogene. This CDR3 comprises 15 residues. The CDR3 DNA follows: TGTGCCAGCAGCAAAGTCGCTAGCAGGCCAGAGACCCAGTACTTC. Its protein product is CASSKVASRPETQYF.

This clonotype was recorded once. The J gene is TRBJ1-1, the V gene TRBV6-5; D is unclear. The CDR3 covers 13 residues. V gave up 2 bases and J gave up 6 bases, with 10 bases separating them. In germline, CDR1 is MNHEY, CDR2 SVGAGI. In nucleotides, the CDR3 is TGTGCCAGCAGTTACAAGTATGGATCTGAAGCTTTCTTT. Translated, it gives CASSYKYGSEAFF.

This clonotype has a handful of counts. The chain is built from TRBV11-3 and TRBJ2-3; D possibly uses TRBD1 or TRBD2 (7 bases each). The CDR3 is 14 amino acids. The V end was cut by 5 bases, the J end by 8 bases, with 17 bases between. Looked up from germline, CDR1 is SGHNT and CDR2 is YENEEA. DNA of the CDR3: TGTGCCAGCAGCGCCTTGACAGGGAGGGGTACGCAGTATTTT. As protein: CASSALTGRGTQYF.

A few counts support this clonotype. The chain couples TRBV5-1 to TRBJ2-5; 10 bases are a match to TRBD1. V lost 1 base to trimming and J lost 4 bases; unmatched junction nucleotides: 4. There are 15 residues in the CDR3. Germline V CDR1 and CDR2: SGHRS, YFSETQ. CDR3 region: CASSLMGDRGETQYF. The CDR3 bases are TGCGCCAGCAGCTTGATGGGGGACAGGGGAGAGACCCAGTACTTC. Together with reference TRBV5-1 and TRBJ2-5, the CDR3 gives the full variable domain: KAGVTQTPRYLIKTRGQQVTLSCSPISGHRSVSWYQQTPGQGLQFLFEYFSETQRNKGNFPGRFSGRQFSNSRSEMNVSTLELGDSALYLCASSLMGDRGETQYFGPGTRLLVL.

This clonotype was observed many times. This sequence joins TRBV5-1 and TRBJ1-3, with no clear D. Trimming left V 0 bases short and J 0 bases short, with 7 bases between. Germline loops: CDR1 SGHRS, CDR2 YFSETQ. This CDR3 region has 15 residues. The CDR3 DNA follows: TGCGCCAGCAGCTTGGGGATTACCTCTGGAAACACCATATATTTT. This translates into CASSLGITSGNTIYF.

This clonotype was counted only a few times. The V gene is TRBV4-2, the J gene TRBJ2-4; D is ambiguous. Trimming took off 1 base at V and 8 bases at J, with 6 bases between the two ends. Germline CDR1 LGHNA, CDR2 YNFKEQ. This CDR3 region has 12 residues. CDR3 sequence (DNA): TGTGCCAGCAGCCAAGTGGGATACATTCAGTACTTC. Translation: CASSQVGYIQYF.

CDR3: CASSLTAPSSRGGNQPQHF. The DNA for the CDR3 is TGTGCCAGCAGTTTGACAGCACCTAGTTCCCGAGGGGGCAATCAGCCCCAGCATTTT. The V gene is TRBV12-3 or TRBV12-4, the J gene TRBJ1-5; possible D gene TRBD1, 5 bases. Trimming took 3 bases from V and 2 from J, leaving 23 bases between them. The CDR3 consists of 19 residues.

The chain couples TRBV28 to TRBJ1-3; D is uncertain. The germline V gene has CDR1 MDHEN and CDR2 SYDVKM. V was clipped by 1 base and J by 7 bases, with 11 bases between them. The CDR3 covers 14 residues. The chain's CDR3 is CASSLLAGLNTIYF. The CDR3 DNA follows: TGTGCCAGCAGTTTATTGGCAGGCTTGAACACCATATATTTT.

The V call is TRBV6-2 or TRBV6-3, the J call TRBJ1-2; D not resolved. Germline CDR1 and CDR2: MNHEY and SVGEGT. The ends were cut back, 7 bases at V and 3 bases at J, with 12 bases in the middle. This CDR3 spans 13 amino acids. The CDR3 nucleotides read TGTGCCAGCAAAGGATCCGGAGACTATGGCTACACCTTC. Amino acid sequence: CASKGSGDYGYTF.

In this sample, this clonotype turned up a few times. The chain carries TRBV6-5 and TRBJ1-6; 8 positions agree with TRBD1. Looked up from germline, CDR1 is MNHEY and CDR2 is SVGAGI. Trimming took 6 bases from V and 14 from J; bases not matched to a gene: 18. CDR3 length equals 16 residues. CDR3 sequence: CASRRTGTGSGMALHF. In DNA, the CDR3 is TGTGCCAGCAGGCGTACCGGGACAGGCTCTGGTATGGCCCTCCACTTT.

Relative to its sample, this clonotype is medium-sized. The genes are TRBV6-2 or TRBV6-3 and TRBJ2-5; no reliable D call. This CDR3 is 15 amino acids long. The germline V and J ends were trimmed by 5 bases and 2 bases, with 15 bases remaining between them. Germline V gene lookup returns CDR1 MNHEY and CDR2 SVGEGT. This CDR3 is CASSAGTSDQETQYF. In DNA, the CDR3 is TGTGCCAGCAGTGCCGGCACCAGTGATCAAGAGACCCAGTACTTC.

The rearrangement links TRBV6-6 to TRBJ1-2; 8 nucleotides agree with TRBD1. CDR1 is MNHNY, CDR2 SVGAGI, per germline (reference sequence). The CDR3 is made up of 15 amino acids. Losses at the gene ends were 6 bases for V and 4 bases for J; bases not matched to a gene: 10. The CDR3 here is CASSPTGDALYGYTF. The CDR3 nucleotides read TGTGCCAGCAGCCCGACAGGGGACGCCCTCTATGGCTACACCTTC.

The CDR3, as DNA: TGCAGTGCTAGAGATCGGTTGGATCAGCCCCAGCATTTT. Its translation: CSARDRLDQPQHF. V is TRBV20-1 and J is TRBJ1-5; D is ambiguous. The CDR3 is 13 amino acids. Per the germline V gene, CDR1 is DFQATT and CDR2 is SNEGSKA (reference sequence). V was trimmed by 0 bases and J by 5 bases, leaving 8 bases between them.

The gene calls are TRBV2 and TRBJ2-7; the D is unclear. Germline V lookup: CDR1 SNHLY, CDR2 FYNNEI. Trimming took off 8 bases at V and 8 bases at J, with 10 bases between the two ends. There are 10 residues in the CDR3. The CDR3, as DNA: TGTGCCAGCGAGTGGGTCAAGCAGTACTTC. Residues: CASEWVKQYF.

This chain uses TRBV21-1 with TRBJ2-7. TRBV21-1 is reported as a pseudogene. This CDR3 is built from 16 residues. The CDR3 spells CASSKPHPSSSYEQYV. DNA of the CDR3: TGTGCCAGCAGCAAACCTCATCCATCGAGCTCCTACGAGCAGTACGTC.

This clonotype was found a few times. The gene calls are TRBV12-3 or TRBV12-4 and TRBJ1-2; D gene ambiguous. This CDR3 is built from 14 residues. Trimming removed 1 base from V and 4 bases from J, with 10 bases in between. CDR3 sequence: CASSLVRGSYGYTF. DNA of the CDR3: TGTGCCAGCAGTTTAGTCCGTGGAAGCTATGGCTACACCTTC.

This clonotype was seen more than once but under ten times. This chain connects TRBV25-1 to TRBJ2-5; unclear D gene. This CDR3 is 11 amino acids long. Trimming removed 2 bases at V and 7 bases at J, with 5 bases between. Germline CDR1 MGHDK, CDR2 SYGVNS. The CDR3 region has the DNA TGTGCCAGCAGTGAAATCGTGACCCAGTACTTC. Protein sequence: CASSEIVTQYF.